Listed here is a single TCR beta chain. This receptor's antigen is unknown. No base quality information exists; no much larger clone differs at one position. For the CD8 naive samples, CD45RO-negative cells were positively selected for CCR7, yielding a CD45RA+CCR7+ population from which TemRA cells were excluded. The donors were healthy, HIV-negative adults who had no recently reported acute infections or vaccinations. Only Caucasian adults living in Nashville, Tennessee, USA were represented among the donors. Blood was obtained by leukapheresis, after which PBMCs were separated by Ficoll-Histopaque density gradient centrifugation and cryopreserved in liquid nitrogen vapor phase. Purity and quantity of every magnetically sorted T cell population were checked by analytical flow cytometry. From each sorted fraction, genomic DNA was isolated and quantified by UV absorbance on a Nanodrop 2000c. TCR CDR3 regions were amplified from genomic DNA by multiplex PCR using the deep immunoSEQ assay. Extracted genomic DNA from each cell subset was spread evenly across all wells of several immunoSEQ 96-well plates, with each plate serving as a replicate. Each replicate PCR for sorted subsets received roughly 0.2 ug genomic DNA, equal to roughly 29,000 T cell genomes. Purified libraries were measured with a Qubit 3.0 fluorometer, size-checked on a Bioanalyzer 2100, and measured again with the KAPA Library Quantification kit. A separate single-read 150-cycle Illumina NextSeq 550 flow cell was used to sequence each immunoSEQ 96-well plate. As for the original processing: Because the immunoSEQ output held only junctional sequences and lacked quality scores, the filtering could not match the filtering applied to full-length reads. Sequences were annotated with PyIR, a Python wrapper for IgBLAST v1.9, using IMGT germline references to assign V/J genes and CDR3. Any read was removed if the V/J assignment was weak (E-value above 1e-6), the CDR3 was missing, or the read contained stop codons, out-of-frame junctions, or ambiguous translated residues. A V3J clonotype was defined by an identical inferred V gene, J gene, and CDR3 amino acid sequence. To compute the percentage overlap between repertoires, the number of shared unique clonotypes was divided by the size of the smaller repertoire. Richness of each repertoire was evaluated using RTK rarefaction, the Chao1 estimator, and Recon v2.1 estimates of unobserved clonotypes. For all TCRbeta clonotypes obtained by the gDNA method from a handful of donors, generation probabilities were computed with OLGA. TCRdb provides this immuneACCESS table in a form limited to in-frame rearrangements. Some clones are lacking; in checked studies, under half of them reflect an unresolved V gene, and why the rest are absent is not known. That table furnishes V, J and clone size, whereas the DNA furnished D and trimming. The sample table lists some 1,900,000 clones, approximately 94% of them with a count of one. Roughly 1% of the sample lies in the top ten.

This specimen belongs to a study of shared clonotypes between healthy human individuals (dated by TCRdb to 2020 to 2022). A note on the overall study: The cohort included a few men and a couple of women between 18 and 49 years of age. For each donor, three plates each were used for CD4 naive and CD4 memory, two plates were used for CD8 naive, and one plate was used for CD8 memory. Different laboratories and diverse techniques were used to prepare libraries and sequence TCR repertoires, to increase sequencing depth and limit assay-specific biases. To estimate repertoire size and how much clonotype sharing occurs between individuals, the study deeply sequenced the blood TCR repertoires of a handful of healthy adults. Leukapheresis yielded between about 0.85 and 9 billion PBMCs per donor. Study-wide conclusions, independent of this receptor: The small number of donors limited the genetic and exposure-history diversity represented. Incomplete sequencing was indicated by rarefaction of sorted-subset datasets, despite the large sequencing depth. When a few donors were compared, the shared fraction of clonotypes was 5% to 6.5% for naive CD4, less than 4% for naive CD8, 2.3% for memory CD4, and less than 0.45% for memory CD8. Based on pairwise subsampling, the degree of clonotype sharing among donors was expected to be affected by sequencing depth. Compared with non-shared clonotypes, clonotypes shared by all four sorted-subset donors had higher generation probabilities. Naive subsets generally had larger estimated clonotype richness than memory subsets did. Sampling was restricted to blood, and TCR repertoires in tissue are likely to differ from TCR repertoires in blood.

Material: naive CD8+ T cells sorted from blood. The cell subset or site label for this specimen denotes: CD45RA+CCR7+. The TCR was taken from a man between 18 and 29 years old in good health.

The CDR3 amino acid sequence is: CASSFDLGGDTQYF. Here is the DNA: TGCGCCAGCAGCTTCGACTTGGGAGGAGATACGCAGTATTTT. The chain is made from TRBV5-1 and TRBJ2-3, and the D gene may be TRBD2, 6 bases matching. A distance of 12 bases separates the germline ends of V and J, which lose 2 bases and 5 bases respectively. From its cysteine to its phenylalanine, the CDR3 spans 14 amino acids. Only the CDR3 DNA is retained, 42 bases long and in frame from the first base. CDR1 and CDR2 are read off the germline V gene as SGHRS and YFSETQ.